Shown below are 15 T cell receptor beta chains from a single sample sequenced in a study of blood T cell repertoires in COVID-19. This table comes from immunoSEQ multiplex PCR, and its TCRdb copy is limited to in-frame clones, with some not included. The sample consists of a few hundred thousand clones, about 85% of them appearing once. The sequenced sample was peripheral blood. The source of these receptors is a man younger than 45 with active or convalescent COVID-19.

The V call is TRBV18, the J call TRBJ1-5, with D uncertain. CDR1 KGHSH and CDR2 LQKENI come from the germline V gene. CDR3 length: 14 residues. Trimming left V 6 bases short and J 5 bases short, with 14 bases between. CDR3 nucleotides: TGTGCCAGCTCCCCAGCGGGGTTGTATCAGCCCCAGCATTTT. Amino acids: CASSPAGLYQPQHF.

V and J are TRBV5-1 and TRBJ2-7; 12 bases are shared with TRBD2. Per germline, CDR1 SGHRS and CDR2 YFSETQ. After removal of 5 bases from V and 2 bases from J, the junction contained 5 bases not matched to a gene. This CDR3 is built from 15 residues. Written as DNA, the CDR3 is TGCGCCAGCAGGTCCGCTAGCGGGGGGGCCTACGAGCAGTACTTC. Protein: CASRSASGGAYEQYF.

J is TRBJ1-2 and V is TRBV5-4, with D maybe TRBD1 (6 bases). The CDR3 has 13 residues. Trimming cost V 5 bases and J 7 bases, with 15 bases left between them. From germline, CDR1 is SGHNT and CDR2 YYREEE (reference sequence). CDR3 amino acids: CASSLGGASGYTF. As DNA, the CDR3 is TGTGCCAGCAGTTTAGGGGGGGCCTCTGGCTACACCTTC. The full variable domain, in which reference TRBV5-4 and TRBJ1-2 provide the parts outside the CDR3, is ETGVTQSPTHLIKTRGQQVTLRCSSQSGHNTVSWYQQALGQGPQFIFQYYREEENGRGNFPPRFSGLQFPNYSSELNVNALELDDSALYLCASSLGGASGYTFGSGTRLTVV.

The chain is built from TRBV4-1 and TRBJ1-3; TRBD1 matches at 7 bases. V dropped 4 bases and J dropped 6; count of bases not matched to a gene: 6. The V gene's germline CDR1 is MGHRA and CDR2 YSYEKL. There are 14 residues in the CDR3. For the CDR3, the DNA is TGCGCCAGCAGCCCCCAGGGGGGACCAAACACCATATATTTT. Translating it yields CASSPQGGPNTIYF.

The rearrangement joins TRBV19 to TRBJ1-6; D remains ambiguous. Between the trimmed V and J ends, which lost 6 bases and 0 bases, there was a span of 6 bases. This CDR3 contains 14 residues. The germline V gene encodes CDR1 LNHDA and CDR2 SQIVND (reference sequence). CDR3 region: CASRFSSYNSPLHF. CDR3 coding DNA: TGTGCCAGTAGGTTTAGCTCCTATAATTCACCCCTCCACTTT. The full variable domain, completed using reference TRBV19 and TRBJ1-6, is DGGITQSPKYLFRKEGQNVTLSCEQNLNHDAMYWYRQDPGQGLRLIYYSQIVNDFQKGDIAEGYSVSREKKESFPLTVTSAQKNPTAFYLCASRFSSYNSPLHFGNGTRLTVT.

This clone was counted a single time. The chain carries TRBV29-1 and TRBJ1-2, with D possibly TRBD1 on 6 matching bases. Germline V gives CDR1 SQVTM, CDR2 ANQGSEA. V was pared by 3 bases and J by 3 bases, with 8 bases between. The CDR3 is made up of 12 amino acids. DNA of the CDR3: TGCAGCGTTGAGGGGGCGGACTATGGCTACACCTTC. This gives the protein CSVEGADYGYTF.

The chain joins TRBV7-9 to TRBJ2-3, with 8 bases matching TRBD1. The CDR3 totals 15 residues. Trimming took 5 bases from V and 2 from J; bases not matched to a gene: 6. Germline V gene lookup returns CDR1 SEHNR and CDR2 FQNEAQ (reference sequence). The DNA of the CDR3 is TGTGCCAGCAGCCAGAGACAGGGGACCACAGATACGCAGTATTTT. Translation gives CASSQRQGTTDTQYF.

The rearrangement links TRBV27 to TRBJ1-6; tentative D call: TRBD1 (6 bases). The CDR3 is made up of 16 amino acids. The germline V and J ends were trimmed by 6 bases and 10 bases, with 22 bases remaining between them. Germline V gene data show CDR1 as MNHEY and CDR2 as SMNVEV (reference sequence). This CDR3 is CASRERGGTPGSPLHF. CDR3 bases: TGTGCCAGCAGAGAAAGGGGGGGCACCCCGGGATCACCCCTCCACTTT.

This clone appeared a single time. The chain joins TRBV3-1 (or the pseudogene TRBV3-2) to TRBJ1-5; 7 bases match TRBD1. The length of the CDR3 is 13 residues. The V gene's germline CDR1 is LGHDT and CDR2 YNNKEL (reference sequence). J gave up 4 bases and V 6 bases, and 3 bases lay outside the gene matches. CDR3 sequence reads: CASSRTGNQPQHF. In DNA, the CDR3 is TGTGCCAGCAGTCGGACAGGAAATCAGCCCCAGCATTTT.

The chain is built from TRBV5-1 and TRBJ2-3; 7 bases line up with TRBD1. Germline values: CDR1 SGHRS, CDR2 YFSETQ. The V and J ends lost 0 bases and 10 bases, in that order; junction bases with no gene match: 5. CDR3 length: 13 amino acids. The chain's CDR3 is CASSLGRQGPQYF. The DNA of the CDR3 is TGCGCCAGCAGCTTGGGGAGACAGGGTCCGCAGTATTTT.

The CDR3 loop is CSASKRGNPSYEQYF. CDR3 DNA: TGCAGTGCTAGTAAGCGGGGAAACCCCTCCTACGAGCAGTACTTC. The chain recombines TRBV20-1 with TRBJ2-7; 7 bases fit TRBD2. The CDR3 loop spans 15 amino acids. Germline loops: CDR1 DFQATT, CDR2 SNEGSKA (reference sequence). Losses at the gene ends were 3 bases for V and 0 bases for J; bases not matched to a gene: 8.

The V call is TRBV19, the J call TRBJ2-3, with 7 bases that match TRBD2. J gave up 4 bases and V 5 bases, and 6 bases lay outside the gene matches. From germline, CDR1 is LNHDA and CDR2 SQIVND (reference sequence). The CDR3 sequence is 14 residues long. CDR3 DNA sequence: TGTGCCAGTAGTCTCAGCGGGATAGCAGATACGCAGTATTTT. Protein sequence: CASSLSGIADTQYF.

The CDR3 DNA reads as TGTGCCAGCGGGCCGACAGGGCGGATCGAGCAGTACTTC. Its protein is CASGPTGRIEQYF. This sequence joins TRBV5-8 and TRBJ2-7, with 7 bases that match TRBD1. The V and J ends lost 7 bases and 6 bases, in that order; junction bases with no gene match: 10. The CDR3 has 13 residues. Germline V gene lookup returns CDR1 SGHTS and CDR2 YDEGEE.

The chain couples TRBV5-4 to TRBJ2-2; D not certain. Germline V gene sequence: CDR1 SGHNT, CDR2 YYREEE (reference sequence). Trimming took 1 base from V and 2 from J, leaving 9 bases between them. This CDR3 has 15 residues. The CDR3 coding sequence is TGTGCCAGCAGCTTGAGAGGATCAAACACCGGGGAGCTGTTTTTT. Amino acid sequence: CASSLRGSNTGELFF.

This chain links TRBV7-3 with TRBJ2-3, with D uncertain. The V gene's germline CDR1 is SGHTA and CDR2 FQGTGA. The CDR3 runs 14 residues. V dropped 0 bases and J dropped 5 bases, with 9 bases sitting between them. In DNA form, the CDR3 reads TGTGCCAGCAGCTTAACGGGCTACCTAGATACGCAGTATTTT. It codes for CASSLTGYLDTQYF. Filled out from reference TRBV7-3 and TRBJ2-3, the complete variable domain reads GAGVSQTPSNKVTEKGKYVELRCDPISGHTALYWYRQSLGQGPEFLIYFQGTGAADDSGLPNDRFFAVRPEGSVSTLKIQRTERGDSAVYLCASSLTGYLDTQYFGPGTRLTVL.